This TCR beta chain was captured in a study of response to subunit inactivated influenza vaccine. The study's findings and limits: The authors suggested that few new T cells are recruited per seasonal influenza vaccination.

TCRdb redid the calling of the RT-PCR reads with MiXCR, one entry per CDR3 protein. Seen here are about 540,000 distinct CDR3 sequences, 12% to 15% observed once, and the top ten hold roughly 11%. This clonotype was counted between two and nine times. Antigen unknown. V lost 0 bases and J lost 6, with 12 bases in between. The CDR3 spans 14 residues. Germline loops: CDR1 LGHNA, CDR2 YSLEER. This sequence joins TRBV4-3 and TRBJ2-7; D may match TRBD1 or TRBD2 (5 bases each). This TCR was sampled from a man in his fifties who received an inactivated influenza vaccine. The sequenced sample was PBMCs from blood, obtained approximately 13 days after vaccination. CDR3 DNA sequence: TGCGCCAGCAGCCAAGAAATATCCGGGGCCGAGCAGTACTTC. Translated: CASSQEISGAEQYF.